Each of the 5 T cell receptor beta chains below was sequenced from the same sample in a study of blood T cell repertoires in COVID-19. Clones were read by immunoSEQ multiplex PCR, and TCRdb kept only the in-frame ones, dropping some. The table has fewer than 90,000 clones, about three quarters seen once; the top ten hold 13% to 15%. The sample was peripheral blood. These receptors were taken from a woman of 80 years or more with acute or convalescent COVID-19.

The table lists this clone with a few counts. The chain links TRBV24-1 to TRBJ2-2; 10 bases agree with TRBD2. The CDR3 extends over 14 amino acids. The germline CDR1 and CDR2 sequences are KGHDR and SFDVKD. Losses at the gene ends were 10 bases for V and 2 bases for J; bases not matched to a gene: 3. CDR3 DNA sequence: TGTGCCACGCAGCGGGGGGGCAACACCGGGGAGCTGTTTTTT. Amino acids: CATQRGGNTGELFF.

V is TRBV6-6 and J is TRBJ1-4; TRBD1 matches at 7 bases. Germline V lookup: CDR1 MNHNY, CDR2 SVGAGI (reference sequence). The CDR3 totals 15 residues. Trimming took 4 bases from V and 0 from J; bases not matched to a gene: 2. CDR3 in amino acids: CASSFQGATNEKLFF. CDR3 bases: TGTGCCAGCAGTTTCCAGGGGGCAACTAATGAAAAACTGTTTTTT.

J is TRBJ1-4 and V is TRBV5-6; D possibly corresponds to TRBD1 (6 bases). V lost 4 bases, J lost 15 bases, and 22 bases lay in between. The CDR3 length is 14 residues. Germline CDR1 and CDR2: SGHDT and YYEEEE. CDR3 sequence reads: CASSRGGGGPPVFF. For the CDR3, the DNA is TGTGCCAGCAGCAGAGGCGGGGGGGGCCCACCTGTGTTTTTT.

This chain connects TRBV3-1 (or the pseudogene TRBV3-2) to TRBJ1-2; TRBD1 is a possible D gene (6 bases). Deletions cut 4 bases from V and 1 base from J, with 13 bases between. This CDR3 spans 15 amino acids. CDR1 is LGHDT, CDR2 YNNKEL, per germline (reference sequence). CDR3 DNA: TGTGCCAGCAGCCCTCAGGACAGACTTAACTATGGCTACACCTTC. Its translation: CASSPQDRLNYGYTF.

The chain uses TRBV7-8 and TRBJ1-2, with D possibly TRBD1 on 6 matching bases. There are 15 residues in the CDR3. V shed 2 bases and J shed 1 base, with 11 bases lying between them. Germline assignment: CDR1 SGHVS and CDR2 FQNEAQ. CDR3: CASSLTGIINYGYTF. For the CDR3, the DNA is TGTGCCAGCAGCTTAACAGGGATCATTAACTATGGCTACACCTTC.